The 29 T cell receptor beta chains presented below share a single source sample, sequenced in a study of tumor-infiltrating lymphocytes in localized non-small cell lung cancer. TCRdb keeps only in-frame clones here, not all; method: immunoSEQ multiplex PCR. The sample lists roughly 7,200 clones, just under 75% occurring once. Specimen: lung tumor tissue. Receptors originate from a human donor with non-small cell lung cancer.

The genes are TRBV7-3 and TRBJ1-2, with D unclear. V lost 5 bases to trimming and J lost 8 bases, with 18 bases between them. The CDR3 spans 14 residues. CDR1 SGHTA and CDR2 FQGTGA come from the germline V gene. CDR3: CASSPTGSPRGYTF. In nucleotides, the CDR3 is TGTGCCAGCAGCCCCACCGGGTCCCCCAGAGGCTACACCTTC.

The J gene is TRBJ2-1, the V gene TRBV4-1, with D perhaps matching TRBD2 (6 bases). Germline V gene data show CDR1 as MGHRA and CDR2 as YSYEKL. The CDR3 is made up of 16 amino acids. Trimming took 3 bases from V and 5 from J, leaving 17 bases between them. The CDR3 DNA follows: TGCGCCAGCAGCCAGGGGGAATGGGGAGGAAACAATGAGCAGTTCTTC. Residues: CASSQGEWGGNNEQFF.

The chain is built from TRBV9 and TRBJ2-3; 7 bases map to TRBD2. This CDR3 is 15 amino acids long. Germline V gives CDR1 SGDLS, CDR2 YYNGEE. V trimming: 4 bases; J trimming: 7 bases; junction bases outside the gene matches: 12. CDR3: CASSSSGSEGNTQYF. The CDR3 DNA is TGTGCCAGCAGCTCTAGCGGCTCCGAGGGGAATACGCAGTATTTT.

The chain recombines TRBV6-4 with TRBJ2-2; D might be TRBD1 (5 bases). Trimming removed 4 bases at V and 5 bases at J, with 11 bases between. This CDR3 comprises 14 residues. Looked up from germline, CDR1 is MRHNA and CDR2 is SNTAGT. The chain's CDR3 is CASSVEKGTGELFF. CDR3 DNA: TGTGCCAGCAGTGTCGAGAAGGGGACCGGGGAGCTGTTTTTT.

CDR3 nucleotide sequence: TGTGCCAGCAGTAAGAGAGGGAGCACAGATACGCAGTATTTT. Translated, it gives CASSKRGSTDTQYF. The chain recombines TRBV2 with TRBJ2-3; TRBD2 is a possible D gene (5 bases). The CDR3 is 14 residues long. V was cut by 5 bases and J by 0 bases, with 9 bases left in between. Germline CDR1 SNHLY, CDR2 FYNNEI.

This clone was observed a handful of times. The chain is built from TRBV27 and TRBJ1-5; no reliable D call. V shed 1 base and J shed 4 bases, with 5 bases lying between them. Per the germline V gene, CDR1 is MNHEY and CDR2 is SMNVEV (reference sequence). The CDR3 runs to 13 residues. This CDR3 is CASSLLGNQPQHF. The DNA of the CDR3 is TGTGCCAGCAGTTTATTGGGAAATCAGCCCCAGCATTTT.

This chain uses TRBV4-3 with TRBJ1-5; D is unresolved. The CDR3 sequence is 15 residues long. Germline V gives CDR1 LGHNA, CDR2 YSLEER. Trimming cost V 0 bases and J 2 bases, with 8 bases left between them. CDR3 coding DNA: TGCGCCAGCAGCCAAGACAGAACGGGCAATCAGCCCCAGCATTTT. This gives the protein CASSQDRTGNQPQHF.

The chain recombines TRBV15 with TRBJ1-2; 7 bases align to TRBD1. CDR3 size: 14 residues. The V and J ends lost 0 bases and 5 bases, in that order; junction bases with no gene match: 3. Germline CDR1 and CDR2: LNHNV and YYDKDF (reference sequence). As DNA, the CDR3 is TGTGCCACCAGCAGAGATGGGGACAGTTATGGCTACACCTTC. Translated: CATSRDGDSYGYTF. Looking up the rest from reference TRBV15 and TRBJ1-2 gives the full variable domain: DAMVIQNPRYQVTQFGKPVTLSCSQTLNHNVMYWYQQKSSQAPKLLFHYYDKDFNNEADTPDNFQSRRPNTSFCFLDIRSPGLGDTAMYLCATSRDGDSYGYTFGSGTRLTVV.

The DNA of the CDR3 is TGCGCCAGCAGCTCGGGAACAGAAGGCACTGAAGCTTTCTTT. Translation gives CASSSGTEGTEAFF. This chain connects TRBV5-1 to TRBJ1-1; D unresolved. The CDR3 length is 14 residues. The V gene lost 3 bases and the J gene lost 4 bases, with 13 bases spanning the gap. The germline V gene has CDR1 SGHRS and CDR2 YFSETQ.

The V call is TRBV7-2, the J call TRBJ1-1; the D gene is possibly TRBD1 (5 bases). CDR1 SGHTA and CDR2 FQGNSA come from the germline V gene. Trimming cost V 1 base and J 4 bases, with 13 bases left between them. This CDR3 contains 15 residues. The DNA for the CDR3 is TGTGCCAGCAGCTTAGAGCGGTTGCAGGGCACTGAAGCTTTCTTT. This gives the protein CASSLERLQGTEAFF.

This clone is classed as medium-sized. The chain has TRBV10-3 and TRBJ2-3; TRBD2 matches 15 bases. The germline gives CDR1 ENHRY, CDR2 SYGVKD. The CDR3 contains 17 residues. Trimming removed 10 bases from V and 8 bases from J; junction bases left unmatched: 16. In nucleotides, the CDR3 is TGTGCCACCCTGGGTGAAGGAGGACTAGCGGGAGGGCCTACGCAGTATTTT. Encoded protein: CATLGEGGLAGGPTQYF.

The genes are TRBV30 and TRBJ1-5, with D perhaps TRBD1 (5 bases). Trimming pared 2 bases from V and 6 bases from J, leaving 14 bases between. The CDR3 loop spans 14 amino acids. Germline lookup yields CDR1 GTSNPN and CDR2 SVGIG (reference sequence). The CDR3: CAWSNAGVGQPQHF. In nucleotides, the CDR3 is TGTGCCTGGAGTAACGCGGGGGTGGGTCAGCCCCAGCATTTT.

V is TRBV9 and J is TRBJ2-7, with 15 bases fitting TRBD2. The CDR3 runs to 16 residues. Germline loops: CDR1 SGDLS, CDR2 YYNGEE. The V gene end was trimmed by 0 bases and the J gene end by 6 bases; junction bases not matched to a gene: 4. In DNA form, the CDR3 reads TGTGCCAGCAGCGTAGGGACTAGCGGGGGGGCCGCCGAGCAGTACTTC. Translation: CASSVGTSGGAAEQYF.

This clone was detected only once. The chain employs TRBV6-5 and TRBJ2-7; possible D gene TRBD1, 6 bases. Germline V gene lookup returns CDR1 MNHEY and CDR2 SVGAGI. The V end was cut by 7 bases, the J end by 1 base, with 11 bases between. The CDR3 extends over 13 amino acids. The chain's CDR3 is CASTPTGSYEQYF. The CDR3 nucleotides read TGTGCCAGCACCCCGACAGGTTCCTACGAGCAGTACTTC.

V gene TRBV5-6 combines with J gene TRBJ1-1; 8 nucleotides match TRBD1. CDR3 size: 16 residues. Germline CDR1 is SGHDT and CDR2 is YYEEEE. With 6 bases clipped from V and 4 bases from J, the junction kept 14 bases outside the gene matches. CDR3 protein: CASIRRSRGPGTEAFF. In DNA, the CDR3 is TGTGCCAGCATCCGCCGGTCCAGGGGGCCAGGCACTGAAGCTTTCTTT.

The CDR3 reads CASSIKASGARRELFF. CDR3 coding DNA: TGTGCCAGTAGTATAAAGGCTAGCGGAGCCCGCCGGGAGCTGTTTTTT. The rearrangement uses TRBV19 and TRBJ2-2, with 7 nucleotides matching TRBD2. CDR3 size: 16 residues. V shed 2 bases and J 9 bases; nucleotides not matched to a gene: 12. Germline V lookup: CDR1 LNHDA, CDR2 SQIVND (reference sequence).

V is TRBV29-1 and J is TRBJ2-5; 8 bases agree with TRBD1. The ends lost 4 bases at V and 4 bases at J; junction bases unmatched: 2. This CDR3 is 12 amino acids long. Germline-derived CDR1 and CDR2 are SQVTM and ANQGSEA. The CDR3 protein is CSVVQGGETQYF. The CDR3 DNA reads as TGCAGCGTTGTACAGGGGGGAGAGACCCAGTACTTC.

Worth noting for this clone: Other DNA sequences of this sample code for an identical CDR3. The V gene is TRBV5-4, the J gene TRBJ2-7; D gene unclear. Trimming removed 0 bases at V and 6 bases at J, with 7 bases between. CDR1 is SGHNT and CDR2 is YYREEE in the germline V gene (reference sequence). This CDR3 spans 12 amino acids. CDR3 nucleotide sequence: TGTGCCAGCAGCTTGGAAGGTACCGAGCAGTACTTC. This sequence encodes CASSLEGTEQYF.

The V call is TRBV7-8, the J call TRBJ2-1, with 14 bases fitting TRBD2. After removal of 1 base from V and 0 bases from J, the junction contained 8 bases not matched to a gene. Germline V gene data show CDR1 as SGHVS and CDR2 as FQNEAQ. This CDR3 is built from 20 residues. CDR3 in amino acids: CASSLGGTSGGYSSYNEQFF. For the CDR3, the DNA is TGTGCCAGCAGCTTAGGGGGGACTAGCGGGGGTTATAGCTCCTACAATGAGCAGTTCTTC.

Details on this clone: This is likely a read error, given that the CDR3 carries no conserved phenylalanine or tryptophan at its end. The V and J genes are TRBV5-1 and TRBJ1-2; D is possibly TRBD1 (5 bases). The CDR3 consists of 13 residues. V was cut by 4 bases and J by 6 bases, with 13 bases left in between. CDR1 is SGHRS and CDR2 is YFSETQ in the germline V gene. In DNA, the CDR3 is TGCGCCAGCAGCCTCAGGGCGGAGGATGGCTACACCCTC. It yields the protein CASSLRAEDGYTL.

V usage is TRBV4-1 and J usage is TRBJ2-1; no firm D call. The CDR3 has 12 residues. Trimming stripped 3 bases from V and 4 bases from J, with 4 bases between. Germline loops: CDR1 MGHRA, CDR2 YSYEKL. The CDR3 protein is CASSQLYNEQFF. Written as DNA, the CDR3 is TGCGCCAGCAGCCAGTTATACAATGAGCAGTTCTTC.

On this clone: A read error may produce the germline difference seen at one junction end. This chain links TRBV29-1 with TRBJ2-2; 9 bases agree with TRBD2. This CDR3 has 13 residues. Germline CDR1 SQVTM, CDR2 ANQGSEA. The CDR3 is CSGGTSLAGELFF. The CDR3 region has the DNA TGCAGCGGAGGGACTAGCCTTGCCGGGGAGCTGTTCTTT.

The chain couples TRBV6-5 to TRBJ2-3; 7 bases align to TRBD2. Germline CDR1 reads MNHEY; CDR2 reads SVGAGI. The CDR3 covers 15 residues. V was clipped by 0 bases and J by 3 bases; unmatched bases: 3. The chain's CDR3 is CASSYSIGGTDTQYF. CDR3 in DNA: TGTGCCAGCAGTTACTCGATCGGGGGGACAGATACGCAGTATTTT.

This clone is a singleton in its sample. The chain is built from TRBV7-9 and TRBJ1-6, with D possibly being TRBD1 (6 bases). The CDR3 is 15 residues long. Germline loops: CDR1 SEHNR, CDR2 FQNEAQ (reference sequence). The ends were cut back, 4 bases at V and 9 bases at J, with 16 bases in the middle. CDR3 nucleotides: TGTGCCAGCAGCTACAGGGAATCACGGGGTTCACCCCTCCACTTT. Translated: CASSYRESRGSPLHF.

This chain connects TRBV5-5 to TRBJ1-4, with D perhaps TRBD1 (5 bases). CDR1 and CDR2 (germline): SGHKS, YYEKEE (reference sequence). This CDR3 spans 17 amino acids. Between the trimmed V and J ends, which lost 0 bases and 3 bases, there was a span of 15 bases. The CDR3 reads CASSLVLGNRPNEKLFF. The CDR3 nucleotides are TGTGCCAGCAGCTTGGTATTGGGGAACAGGCCTAATGAAAAACTGTTTTTT. The whole variable domain, remainder taken from reference TRBV5-5 and TRBJ1-4, is DAGVTQSPTHLIKTRGQQVTLRCSPISGHKSVSWYQQVLGQGPQFIFQYYEKEERGRGNFPDRFSARQFPNYSSELNVNALLLGDSALYLCASSLVLGNRPNEKLFFGSGTQLSVL.

The rearrangement uses TRBV15 and TRBJ2-6; either TRBD1 or TRBD2 may fit D (5 bases each). The CDR3 has 17 amino acids. The germline V gene encodes CDR1 LNHNV and CDR2 YYDKDF (reference sequence). V lost 1 base, J lost 0 bases, and 10 bases lay in between. As DNA, the CDR3 is TGTGCCACCAGCAGAGCCCAGGGAGCCTCTGGGGCCAACGTCCTGACTTTC. This sequence encodes CATSRAQGASGANVLTF.

This clone has just a few counts. This chain joins TRBV10-3 and TRBJ2-7; the D is unclear. CDR1 and CDR2 from the germline V gene are ENHRY and SYGVKD. The CDR3 is 11 residues long. With 5 bases removed from V and 4 bases from J, the gap between germline ends came to 6 bases. The chain's CDR3 is CAISPEYEQYF. DNA of the CDR3: TGTGCCATCAGTCCGGAGTACGAGCAGTACTTC.

J is TRBJ2-7 and V is TRBV10-1; either TRBD1 or TRBD2 may supply D (5 bases each). V lost 4 bases to trimming and J lost 4 bases, with 11 bases between them. Germline V gene lookup returns CDR1 WNHNN and CDR2 SYGVQD (reference sequence). This CDR3 region has 13 residues. CDR3 bases: TGCGCCAGCAGTGGGGGACCGTCTTACGAGCAGTACTTC. It encodes CASSGGPSYEQYF.

This clone was picked up a small number of times. CDR3 region: CASSEGTAYQPQHF. CDR3 DNA sequence: TGTGCCAGCAGTGAGGGAACAGCCTATCAGCCCCAGCATTTT. V usage is TRBV2 and J usage is TRBJ1-5; D is uncertain. The length of the CDR3 is 14 residues. Trimming removed 3 bases at V and 5 bases at J, with 11 bases between. The germline gives CDR1 SNHLY, CDR2 FYNNEI.